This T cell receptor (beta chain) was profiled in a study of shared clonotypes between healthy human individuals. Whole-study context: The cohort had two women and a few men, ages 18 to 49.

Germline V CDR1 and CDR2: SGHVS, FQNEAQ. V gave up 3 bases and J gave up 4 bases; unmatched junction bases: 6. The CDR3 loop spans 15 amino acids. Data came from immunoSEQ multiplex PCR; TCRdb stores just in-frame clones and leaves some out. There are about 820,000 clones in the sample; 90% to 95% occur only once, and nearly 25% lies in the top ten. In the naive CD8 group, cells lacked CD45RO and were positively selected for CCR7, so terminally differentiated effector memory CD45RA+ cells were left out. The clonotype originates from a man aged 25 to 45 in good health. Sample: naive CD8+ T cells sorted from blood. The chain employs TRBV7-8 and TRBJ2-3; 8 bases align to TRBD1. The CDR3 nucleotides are TGTGCCAGCAGCTTCCTCCGGACAGGGCCAGATACGCAGTATTTT. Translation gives CASSFLRTGPDTQYF.